This entry features one T cell receptor (beta chain) sequence. Its specificity is unknown. Sequencing used immunoSEQ multiplex PCR; TCRdb keeps in-frame clones, though not all of them. The data hold about 11,000 clones, with about four fifths observed a single time. The length of the CDR3 is 12 residues. Trimming took 5 bases from V and 6 from J; bases not matched to a gene: 2. Germline assignment: CDR1 MNHNS and CDR2 SASEGT. The sample is drawn from a study of OX40 agonist ivuxolimab in advanced cancers. Study details: All patients had ivuxolimab intravenously every 2 weeks at 0.01 to 10 mg/kg. The mean age was approximately 60 years, ranging from roughly 23 to 80, with around four fifths of participants male. A partial response was reached by three patients: one with hepatocellular carcinoma and two with cutaneous melanoma. Findings of the study overall: Clones of CD4+ and CD8+ blood T cells grew by week 6 at doses of 0.1 to 3.0 mg/kg.

This TCR was sampled from an adult with an advanced solid tumor such as melanoma, head and neck, liver or kidney cancer. The rearrangement joins TRBV6-1 to TRBJ1-2; 8 bases align to TRBD1. Sequencing was performed on CD4+ or CD8+ T cells sorted from blood, taken in a trial of the OX40 agonist ivuxolimab. CDR3 DNA: TGTGCCAGCAGTCAGGGGGCGGATGGCTACACCTTC. Protein sequence: CASSQGADGYTF.